This T cell receptor (beta chain) stems from a study of blood T cell repertoires in COVID-19. Study at large: Whether acute or convalescent, the COVID-19 samples came from the United States, Italy and Spain.

Here immunoSEQ multiplex PCR was the method, and the copy in TCRdb shows in-frame clones only, minus some. The table lists 310,000 or so clones, approximately 86% of them singletons. V trimming: 1 base; J trimming: 8 bases; junction bases outside the gene matches: 5. The germline gives CDR1 LNHDA, CDR2 SQIVND (reference sequence). The CDR3 totals 15 residues. The sequencing input was peripheral blood. V usage is TRBV19 and J usage is TRBJ2-1; 10 bases line up with TRBD2. This clonotype was sampled from a man in his 70s with acute or convalescent COVID-19. The CDR3 sequence: CASSIVGTSVHEQFF. The CDR3 DNA reads as TGTGCCAGTAGTATAGTGGGGACTAGCGTCCATGAGCAGTTCTTC.